This is a list of T cell receptor beta chains from one sample in a study of neoadjuvant anti-PD-1 for oral cavity cancer. Method: immunoSEQ multiplex PCR; TCRdb's copy keeps in-frame clones and lacks some. This sample yields about 10,000 clones, of which around two thirds are seen a single time; approximately 7.8% belongs to the top ten. Sample: tumor tissue, taken after nivolumab (anti-PD-1) treatment. The receptor set was obtained from a person aged 35-79 years with oral cavity squamous cell carcinoma. The CDR3 runs from the conserved cysteine through the conserved F or W. The D gene is left open where the match is weak. Clone size is given for some rows only: seen once, a few or many times, or a class if the clone is expanded.

J	V	size	D	DNA	CDR3
TRBJ1-1	TRBV11-2	.	.	TGTGCCAGCAGCTCCCTAGGGAACACTGAAGCTTTCTTT	CASSSLGNTEAFF
TRBJ2-1	TRBV5-6	.	.	TGTGCCAGCAGCTTGGTCCCGCGTGGGCGGCACAATGAGCAGTTCTTC	CASSLVPRGRHNEQFF
TRBJ1-4	TRBV28	few	.	TGTGCCAGCAGCGAAGGATTTAATGAAAAACTGTTTTTT	CASSEGFNEKLFF
TRBJ1-2	TRBV13	.	.	TGTGCCAGCAGCTTAGGGGGAGGGGTGGTAGTTAACTATGGCTACACCTTC	CASSLGGGVVVNYGYTF
TRBJ2-2	TRBV19	.	TRBD2	TGTGCCAGTAGGTCTAGCGGCATGAACACCGGGGAGCTGTTTTTT	CASRSSGMNTGELFF
TRBJ2-7	TRBV2	.	.	TGTGCCAGCAGTGAAGCGCTTCGGGACGAGCAGTACTTC	CASSEALRDEQYF
TRBJ2-5	TRBV13	.	.	TGTGCCAGCAGCTTCCCCGGGAGTCCGGGAGAGACCCAGTACTTC	CASSFPGSPGETQYF
TRBJ1-3	TRBV9	.	.	TGTGCCAGCAGCGTACACAGGCAAGACTCTGGAAACACCATATATTTT	CASSVHRQDSGNTIYF
TRBJ2-3	TRBV6-4	.	.	TGTGCCAGCAGTGACCTAGAGCGGCTACGGGAAGATACGCAGTATTTT	CASSDLERLREDTQYF
TRBJ2-7	TRBV10-1	.	.	TGCGCCAGCTCTGGGGTCGCCGGTGAGCAGTACTTC	CASSGVAGEQYF
TRBJ1-2	TRBV6-1	.	TRBD1	TGTGCCACCGACAGGGATCCCTATGGCTACACCTTC	CATDRDPYGYTF
TRBJ1-1	TRBV28	.	.	TGTGCCAGCAGTTTGGTGAGGGACAACACTGAAGCTTTCTTT	CASSLVRDNTEAFF
TRBJ1-4	TRBV4-1	.	TRBD1	TGCGCCAGCAGCCACGGGACAGGGGGCCTCGTCGGTGAAAAACTGTTTTTT	CASSHGTGGLVGEKLFF
TRBJ2-3	TRBV7-3	.	.	TGTGCCAGCACTCAAGGGGGGGTATGGGATACGCAGTATTTT	CASTQGGVWDTQYF
TRBJ1-5	TRBV6-1	.	.	TGTGCCAGCAGGGTTTTTGAGAATCAGCCCCAGCATTTT	CASRVFENQPQHF
TRBJ2-7	TRBV6-5	few	.	TGTGCCAGCAGTTACTCGGCTGGGGCGAACTACGAGCAGTACTTC	CASSYSAGANYEQYF
TRBJ1-6	TRBV2	few	.	TGTGCCAGCAGGAAGGGGGGAGGCATGGCGTCACCCCTCCACTTT	CASRKGGGMASPLHF
TRBJ1-5	TRBV7-7	.	.	TGTGCCAGACCATCAAAGAGGGAATGCAATCAGCCCCAGCATTTT	CARPSKRECNQPQHF
TRBJ1-2	TRBV18	.	TRBD1	TGTGCCAGCTCACCGAACCCGACAGGGGGTGCCTATGGCTACACCTTC	CASSPNPTGGAYGYTF
TRBJ2-7	TRBV11-2	.	TRBD1	TGTGCCAGCAGCTACCTGGGACAGGTGAAATTGAGCTCCTACGAGCAGTACTTC	CASSYLGQVKLSSYEQYF
TRBJ2-7	TRBV29-1	.	.	TGCAGCGTTGGGAAAAGACAAGGAAGGGCCTACGAGCAGTACTTC	CSVGKRQGRAYEQYF
TRBJ1-5	TRBV27	.	TRBD1	TGTGCCAGCAGCTGGACAGGATCAAGCAATCAGCCCCAGCATTTT	CASSWTGSSNQPQHF
TRBJ2-1	TRBV19	.	TRBD2	TGTGCCAGTAGCCCGGGACTAGCAATCTACAATGAGCAGTTCTTC	CASSPGLAIYNEQFF
TRBJ1-1	TRBV6-6	few	.	TGTGCCAGCGGAGGGGGTAAGTACACTGAAGCTTTCTTT	CASGGGKYTEAFF